Listed here is a single T cell receptor (beta chain). This clone's antigen is unknown. No base quality information exists; no much larger clone differs at one position. This entry comes from a study of blood T cell repertoires in COVID-19 (TCRdb year 2020). Notes on the research overall: Samples covering the acute and convalescent phases of COVID-19 were provided by collaborators in the United States, Italy and Spain. The material from the prospective study consisted of cDNA or gDNA derived from T cells, B-cell-depleted T cells, or PBMCs. Deeply sampled blood TCRbeta repertoires from subjects exposed to, actively infected with, or recovered from COVID-19 were included in the dataset. The repertoires were released in a freely available public database meant as a resource for research on the immune response to SARS-CoV-2. Samples came from the ongoing ImmuneRACE study (first 160 participants) plus 1,254 subjects from 6 global collaborators. Nearly every sample came with metadata listing a de-identified subject ID, COVID-19 status, age in years and sex. Where available, HLA class I and class II types were obtained from metadata supplied by the sample provider rather than from assay-based typing.

TCRbeta CDR3 regions were amplified from genomic DNA by means of the immunoSEQ Assay, a bias-controlled multiplex PCR. As for the original processing: Nucleated cell counts per sample were estimated from amplification of reference gene primers within the assay. To quantify the absolute abundance of each unique TCRbeta CDR3 rearrangement, sequence reads were collapsed and filtered. For each sample, productive Simpson clonality was calculated as the square root of Simpson's diversity index over productive rearrangements. As stored in TCRdb, this immuneACCESS dataset retains in-frame rearrangements with V and J assigned. A fraction of the clones does not appear; measured against another copy, unresolved V genes explain less than half of the discrepancy, and the remainder lacks a known reason. The V and J calls and the clone size are those of that table, but D and trimming were determined from the DNA. For this sample the table gives about 190,000 clones, of which roughly 84% were detected only once. The ten largest clonotypes hold 6.2% of the sample.

The full study reports these points: The quantity of clinical and demographic metadata differed by source and by participant and was supplied without curation.

Another Seattle source contributed samples from volunteer blood donors who had recovered from COVID-19. The collaborating institutions used their own protocols to collect whole blood in K2EDTA tubes. For TCRbeta analysis, collaborator samples were shipped as frozen whole blood, as isolated PBMCs, or as DNA extracted from either sample type. Counted from cysteine to phenylalanine, this CDR3 has 18 amino acids. The CDR3 DNA has 54 bases and is translated from base 1. The chain was built from TRBV21-1 and TRBJ2-5; TRBD2 is the table's D call, not checked against the DNA. TRBV21-1 is deemed a pseudogene. The sequenced material came from peripheral blood. The clonotype comes from a woman aged 40 to 55 who had recovered from COVID-19. The DNA sequence reads TGTGCCAGCAGCAAAAAGATTATGCCTAGCGGGACTGGAGAGACCCAGTACTTC. It translates as CASSKKIMPSGTGETQYF.